The 9 T cell receptor beta chains in this list originate from one sample, sequenced in a study of T-cell reconstitution after alpha-beta-depleted transplantation in children (TCRdb year 2016). Library preparation was by PCR. The sequencer was an Illumina HiSeq 2500. TCR libraries were prepared with molecular barcoding, using unique molecular identifiers to normalize TCRbeta repertoire quantification. TCRdb took the public reads, trimmed them with fastp at Q25, ran MiXCR for clone calling and kept in-frame beta chains. Rows merge per CDR3 protein into single entries with the most common DNA and genes. The sample data list 140,000 or so distinct CDR3 sequences, and about 8.8% of these were observed just once. The top ten clones comprise 15% to 20% of the sample. The sample's treatment or condition label is to be understood as: allogeneic hematopoietic cell transplantation with graft depleted of TCRalphabeta T cells and CD19 B cells.

The sample here was PBMCs, mostly from graft donor cells, taken 180 days after TCRalphabeta/CD19-depleted stem cell transplant. The receptors come from a female patient between 2 and 15 years old who had a stem cell transplant for congenital amegakaryocytic thrombocytopenia, so the T cells may come from the graft donor.

The sample holds many counts of this clonotype. The chain has TRBV7-2 and TRBJ2-1; D gene ambiguous. V lost 4 bases, J lost 6 bases, and 10 bases lay in between. Germline CDR1 is SGHTA and CDR2 is FQGNSA. The CDR3 runs 13 residues. The CDR3: CASSSQRANEQFF. CDR3 nucleotides: TGTGCCAGCAGCTCCCAACGGGCCAATGAGCAGTTCTTC. The full variable domain, rest sourced from reference TRBV7-2 and TRBJ2-1, is GAGVSQSPSNKVTEKGKDVELRCDPISGHTALYWYRQSLGQGLEFLIYFQGNSAPDKSGLPSDRFSAERTGGSVSTLTIQRTQQEDSAVYLCASSSQRANEQFFGPGTRLTVL.

About this clonotype itself: This may stem from a read error, because a much larger clone lies one nucleotide away. The V call is TRBV7-9, the J call TRBJ2-4; D may be TRBD2 (5 bases). This CDR3 comprises 17 residues. V lost 5 bases and J lost 0, with 17 bases in between. CDR1 is SEHNR and CDR2 is FQNEAQ in the germline V gene (reference sequence). CDR3 sequence (DNA): TGTGCCAGCAGCCCTCTCTTCCGGGGTCTAGCCAAAAACATTCAGTACTTC. Translation gives CASSPLFRGLAKNIQYF.

Points on this clonotype: Given a much more abundant clone one base away, this may be a read error. This chain links TRBV20-1 with TRBJ2-7; TRBD2 aligns across 11 bases. V gave up 3 bases and J gave up 5 bases; unmatched junction bases: 18. The CDR3 has 18 residues. Germline CDR1 is DFQATT and CDR2 is SNEGSKA (reference sequence). CDR3 nucleotide sequence: TGCAGTGCTAGGTCTGCCCTACGGGGACTAGCGGTATACGACGAGCAGTACTTC. Translating it yields CSARSALRGLAVYDEQYF.

This clonotype was recorded many times. The V and J genes are TRBV5-8 and TRBJ1-3; unclear D gene. Germline CDR1 SGHTS, CDR2 YDEGEE. V was shortened by 0 bases and J by 1 base, with 8 bases between the two germline ends. The CDR3 spans 15 residues. The DNA of the CDR3 is TGTGCCAGCAGCTTGGACGGAGAGTCTGGAAACACCATATATTTT. It specifies CASSLDGESGNTIYF.

Ten or more counts support this clonotype. The DNA for the CDR3 is TGTGCCAGCAGTTTTGGTGTGGGGAACTACGAGCAGTACTTC. Translating gives CASSFGVGNYEQYF. The chain employs TRBV27 and TRBJ2-7; D gene uncertain. CDR1 and CDR2 (germline): MNHEY, SMNVEV (reference sequence). The CDR3 is 14 residues long. The V end lost 3 bases, the J end lost 3 bases, and 12 bases lay between the germline ends.

This clonotype turned up a few times. V is TRBV7-2 and J is TRBJ1-4, with 7 bases lining up with TRBD1. The germline V gene encodes CDR1 SGHTA and CDR2 FQGNSA. The CDR3 runs to 15 residues. Unmatched junction bases numbered 6, after V lost 0 bases and J lost 8 bases. The CDR3, as DNA: TGTGCCAGCAGCTTAGCCGGGACAGTCGGGGAAAAACTGTTTTTT. The encoded protein is CASSLAGTVGEKLFF.

This clonotype has a count of ten or more. The chain links TRBV12-3 or TRBV12-4 to TRBJ2-3; D possibly corresponds to TRBD2 (5 bases). CDR3 size: 12 residues. Trimming stripped 6 bases from V and 6 bases from J, with 10 bases between. The CDR3 DNA reads TGTGCCAGCAGCATGGGAGCGGATACGCAGTATTTT. This codes for CASSMGADTQYF.

This clonotype came up many times. The chain has TRBV28 and TRBJ1-5; D gene uncertain. The germline V gene encodes CDR1 MDHEN and CDR2 SYDVKM. The V end was cut by 5 bases, the J end by 2 bases, with 19 bases between. The CDR3 has 17 residues. CDR3 protein: CASSPEKYYEGNQPQHF. Written as DNA, the CDR3 is TGTGCCAGCAGTCCCGAAAAGTATTATGAAGGCAATCAGCCCCAGCATTTT.

Only a few counts were recorded for this clonotype. V gene TRBV30 combines with J gene TRBJ1-6; TRBD1 matches at 7 bases. The junction had 5 bases not matched to a gene; V was cut back by 5 bases and J by 7 bases. This CDR3 region has 13 residues. Germline V CDR1 and CDR2: GTSNPN, SVGIG (reference sequence). The CDR3 DNA is TGTGCCTGGGGGACAGCGGGAAATTCACCCCTCCACTTT. As protein: CAWGTAGNSPLHF.